The clone carrying this T cell receptor beta chain was observed once. The source of the sample is a study of CD8 T cells in Susac syndrome. With 4 bases removed from V and 6 bases from J, the gap between germline ends came to 17 bases. The CDR3 covers 15 residues. Germline CDR1 SGHNT, CDR2 YYREEE (reference sequence). With random hexamers, reverse transcription was performed on about 0.5 to 1 ug of RNA. TCRdb re-called the immunoSEQ multiplex PCR reads with MiXCR, one entry per CDR3 protein. The profile covers 250,000 to 300,000 distinct CDR3 sequences, with 75% to 90% appearing a single time and approximately 0.18% taken by the ten largest.

The sample was CD8+ T cells from PBMCs. The chain joins TRBV5-4 to TRBJ2-1, with a possible D match to TRBD2 (7 bases). This TCR derives from a human donor with multiple sclerosis. The CDR3 region has the DNA TGTGCCAGCAGCCCGACTAGCAGAGGGGGCAATGAGCAGTTCTTC. This encodes CASSPTSRGGNEQFF.